What follows describes a single TCR beta chain. What it binds is not known. Here immunoSEQ multiplex PCR was the method, and the copy in TCRdb shows in-frame clones only, minus some. Its listing shows over 140,000 clones. This entry belongs to a study of T cell responses to AZD1222 COVID-19 vaccine. Germline assignment: CDR1 SGDLS and CDR2 YYNGEE. There are 15 residues in the CDR3. Trimming shortened V by 3 bases and J by 1 base, and 11 bases separated the two germline ends. General study findings and limits: Spike-specific TCR depth and breadth grew after two AZD1222 doses. Mapped onto spike, vaccine-associated CD4 TCRs spanned it and were dominant at 160-218 and 743-854. Scientists sampled the repertoires only once the peak T cell response had passed.

This TCR derives from an adult in good health. The sequenced sample consisted of peripheral blood. The chain recombines TRBV9 with TRBJ1-5; D is possibly TRBD1 (6 bases). CDR3 sequence (DNA): TGTGCCAGCAGCGAACAGGGCTGGAGCAATCAGCCCCAGCATTTT. It encodes CASSEQGWSNQPQHF.